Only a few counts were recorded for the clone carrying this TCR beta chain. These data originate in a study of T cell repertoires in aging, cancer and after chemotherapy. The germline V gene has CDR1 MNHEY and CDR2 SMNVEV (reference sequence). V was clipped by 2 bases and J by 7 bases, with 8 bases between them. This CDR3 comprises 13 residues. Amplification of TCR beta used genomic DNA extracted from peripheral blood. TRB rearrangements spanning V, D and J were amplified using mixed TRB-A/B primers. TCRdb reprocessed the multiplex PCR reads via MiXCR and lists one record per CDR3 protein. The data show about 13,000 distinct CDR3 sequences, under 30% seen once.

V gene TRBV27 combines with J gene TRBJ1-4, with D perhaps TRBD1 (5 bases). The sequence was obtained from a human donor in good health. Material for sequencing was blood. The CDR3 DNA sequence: TGTGCCAGCAGTTTAAGGAGGGGTGAAAAACTGTTTTTT. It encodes CASSLRRGEKLFF.